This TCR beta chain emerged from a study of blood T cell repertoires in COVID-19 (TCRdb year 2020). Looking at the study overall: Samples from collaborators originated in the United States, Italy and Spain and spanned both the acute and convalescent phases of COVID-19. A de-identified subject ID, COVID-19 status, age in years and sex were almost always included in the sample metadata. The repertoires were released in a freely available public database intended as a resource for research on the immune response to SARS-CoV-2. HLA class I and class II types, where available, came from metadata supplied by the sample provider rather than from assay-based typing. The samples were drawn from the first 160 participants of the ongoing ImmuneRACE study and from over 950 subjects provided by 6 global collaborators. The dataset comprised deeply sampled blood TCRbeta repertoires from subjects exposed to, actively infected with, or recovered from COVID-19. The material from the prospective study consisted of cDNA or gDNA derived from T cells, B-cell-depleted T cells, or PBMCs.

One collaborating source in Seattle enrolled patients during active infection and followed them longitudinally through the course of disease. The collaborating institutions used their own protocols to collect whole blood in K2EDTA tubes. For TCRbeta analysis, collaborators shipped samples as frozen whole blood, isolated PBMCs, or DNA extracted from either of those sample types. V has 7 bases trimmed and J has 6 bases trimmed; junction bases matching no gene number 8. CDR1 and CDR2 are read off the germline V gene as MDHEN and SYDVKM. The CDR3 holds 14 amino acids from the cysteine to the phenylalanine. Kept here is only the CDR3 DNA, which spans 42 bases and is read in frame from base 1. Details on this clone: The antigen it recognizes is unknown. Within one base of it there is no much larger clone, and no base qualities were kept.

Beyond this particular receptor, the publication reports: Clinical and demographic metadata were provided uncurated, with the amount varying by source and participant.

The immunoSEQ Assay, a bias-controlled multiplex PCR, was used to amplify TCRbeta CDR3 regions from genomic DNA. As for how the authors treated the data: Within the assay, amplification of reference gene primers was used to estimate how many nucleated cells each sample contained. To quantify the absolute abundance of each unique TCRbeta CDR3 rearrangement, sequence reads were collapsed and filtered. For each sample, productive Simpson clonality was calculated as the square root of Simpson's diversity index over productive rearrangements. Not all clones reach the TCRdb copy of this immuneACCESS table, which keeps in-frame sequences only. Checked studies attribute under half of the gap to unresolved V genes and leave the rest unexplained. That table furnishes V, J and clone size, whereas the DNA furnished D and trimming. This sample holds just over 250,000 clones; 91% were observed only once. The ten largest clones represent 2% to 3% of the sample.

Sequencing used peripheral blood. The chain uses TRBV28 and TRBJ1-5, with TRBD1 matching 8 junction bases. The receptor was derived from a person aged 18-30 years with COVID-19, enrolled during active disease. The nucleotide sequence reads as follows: TGTGCCAGCACTATGACAGGGGCCACTCAGCCCCAGCATTTT. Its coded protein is CASTMTGATQPQHF.